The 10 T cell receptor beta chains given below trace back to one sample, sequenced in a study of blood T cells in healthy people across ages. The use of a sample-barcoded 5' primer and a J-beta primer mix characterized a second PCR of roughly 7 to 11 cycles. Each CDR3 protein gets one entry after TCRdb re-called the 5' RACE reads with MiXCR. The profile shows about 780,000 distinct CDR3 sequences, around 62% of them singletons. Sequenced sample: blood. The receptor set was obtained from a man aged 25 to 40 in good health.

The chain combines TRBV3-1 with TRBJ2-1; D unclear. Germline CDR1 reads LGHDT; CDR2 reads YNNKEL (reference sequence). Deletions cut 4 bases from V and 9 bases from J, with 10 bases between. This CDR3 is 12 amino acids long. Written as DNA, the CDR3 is TGTGCCAGCAGCCGAGATCGTCGTGAGCAGTTCTTC. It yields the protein CASSRDRREQFF.

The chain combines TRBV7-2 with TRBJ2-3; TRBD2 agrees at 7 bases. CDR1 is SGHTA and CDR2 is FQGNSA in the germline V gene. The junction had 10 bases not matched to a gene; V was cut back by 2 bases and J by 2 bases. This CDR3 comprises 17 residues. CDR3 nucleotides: TGTGCCAGCAGCTTATTTCCCGCTAGCGGATTCACAGATACGCAGTATTTT. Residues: CASSLFPASGFTDTQYF.

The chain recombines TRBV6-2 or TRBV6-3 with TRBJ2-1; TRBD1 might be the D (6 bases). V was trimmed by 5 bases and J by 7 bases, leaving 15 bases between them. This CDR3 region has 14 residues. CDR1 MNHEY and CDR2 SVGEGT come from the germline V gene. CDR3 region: CASSPQGGPNEQFF. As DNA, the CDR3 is TGTGCCAGCAGTCCACAGGGTGGCCCAAATGAGCAGTTCTTC.

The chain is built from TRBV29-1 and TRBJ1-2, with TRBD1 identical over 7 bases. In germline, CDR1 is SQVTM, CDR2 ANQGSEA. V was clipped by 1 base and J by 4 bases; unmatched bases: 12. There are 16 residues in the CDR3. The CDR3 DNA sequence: TGCAGCGTTGAAGGGGTTACAGGGGACTATAGCTATGGCTACACCTTC. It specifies CSVEGVTGDYSYGYTF.

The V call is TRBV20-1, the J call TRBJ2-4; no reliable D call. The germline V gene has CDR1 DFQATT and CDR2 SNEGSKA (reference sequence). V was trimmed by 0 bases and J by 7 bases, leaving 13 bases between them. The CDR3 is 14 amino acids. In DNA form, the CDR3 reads TGCAGTGCTAGAGATGAGGTGAAGTGGAACATTCAGTACTTC. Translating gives CSARDEVKWNIQYF.

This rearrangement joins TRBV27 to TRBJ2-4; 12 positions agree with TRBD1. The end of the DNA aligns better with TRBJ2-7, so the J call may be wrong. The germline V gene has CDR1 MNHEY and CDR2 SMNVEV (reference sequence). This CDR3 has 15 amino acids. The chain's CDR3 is CASTKGTGGDHEQYF. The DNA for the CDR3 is TGTGCCAGCACCAAAGGGACAGGGGGCGACCACGAGCAGTACTTC.

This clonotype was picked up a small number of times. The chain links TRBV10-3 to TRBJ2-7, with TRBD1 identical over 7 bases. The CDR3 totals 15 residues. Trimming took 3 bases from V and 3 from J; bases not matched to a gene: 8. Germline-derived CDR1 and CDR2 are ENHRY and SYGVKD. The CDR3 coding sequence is TGTGCCATCAGTGATTGGGCGAACAGGGGCTACGAGCAGTACTTC. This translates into CAISDWANRGYEQYF.

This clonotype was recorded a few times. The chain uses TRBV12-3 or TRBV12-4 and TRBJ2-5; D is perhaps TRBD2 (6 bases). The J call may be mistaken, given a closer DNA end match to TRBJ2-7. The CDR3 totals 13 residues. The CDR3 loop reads CASSDRLAYEQYF. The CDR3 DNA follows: TGTGCCAGCAGTGACCGACTAGCCTACGAGCAGTACTTC.

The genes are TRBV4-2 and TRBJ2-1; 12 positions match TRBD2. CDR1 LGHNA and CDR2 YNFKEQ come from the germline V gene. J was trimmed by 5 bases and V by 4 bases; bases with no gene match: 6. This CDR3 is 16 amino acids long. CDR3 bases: TGTGCCAGCAGCCGACCACCTAGCGGGGGGGACAATGAGCAGTTCTTC. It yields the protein CASSRPPSGGDNEQFF.

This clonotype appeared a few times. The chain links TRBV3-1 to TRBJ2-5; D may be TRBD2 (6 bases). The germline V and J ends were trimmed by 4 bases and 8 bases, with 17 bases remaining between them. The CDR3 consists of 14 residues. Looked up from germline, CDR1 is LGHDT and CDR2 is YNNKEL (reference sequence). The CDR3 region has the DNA TGTGCCAGCAGCCCCCTGAGCGGGCTACCCACCCAGTACTTC. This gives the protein CASSPLSGLPTQYF.